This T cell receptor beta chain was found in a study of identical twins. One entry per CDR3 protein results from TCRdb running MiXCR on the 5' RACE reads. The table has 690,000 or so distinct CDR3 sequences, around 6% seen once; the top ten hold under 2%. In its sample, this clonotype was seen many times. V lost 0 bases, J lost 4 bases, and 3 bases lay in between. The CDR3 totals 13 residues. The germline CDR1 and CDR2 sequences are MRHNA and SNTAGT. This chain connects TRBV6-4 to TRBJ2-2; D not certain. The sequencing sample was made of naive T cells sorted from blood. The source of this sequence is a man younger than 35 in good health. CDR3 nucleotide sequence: TGTGCCAGCAGTGACTCAATCACCGGGGAGCTGTTTTTT. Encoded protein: CASSDSITGELFF.